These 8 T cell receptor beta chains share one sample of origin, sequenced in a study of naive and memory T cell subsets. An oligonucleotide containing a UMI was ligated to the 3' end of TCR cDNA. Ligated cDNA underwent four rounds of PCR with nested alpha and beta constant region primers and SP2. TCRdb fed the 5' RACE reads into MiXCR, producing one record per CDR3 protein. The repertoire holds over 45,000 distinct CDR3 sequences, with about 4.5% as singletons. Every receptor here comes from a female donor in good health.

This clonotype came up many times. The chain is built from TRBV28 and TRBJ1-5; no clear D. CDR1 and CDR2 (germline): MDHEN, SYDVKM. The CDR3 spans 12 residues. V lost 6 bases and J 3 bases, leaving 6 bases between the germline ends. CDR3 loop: CASRPDNQPQHF. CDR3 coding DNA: TGTGCCAGCAGGCCGGACAATCAGCCCCAGCATTTT.

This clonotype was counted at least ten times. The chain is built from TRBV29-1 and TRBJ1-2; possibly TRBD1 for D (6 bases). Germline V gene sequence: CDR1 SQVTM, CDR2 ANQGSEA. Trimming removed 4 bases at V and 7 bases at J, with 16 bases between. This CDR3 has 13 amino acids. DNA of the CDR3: TGCAGCGTTGGTAGGGAGGGGGGCTTTGGCTACACCTTC. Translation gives CSVGREGGFGYTF. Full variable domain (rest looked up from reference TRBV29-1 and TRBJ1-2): SAVISQKPSRDICQRGTSLTIQCQVDSQVTMMFWYRQQPGQSLTLIATANQGSEATYESGFVIDKFPISRPNLTFSTLTVSNMSPEDSSIYLCSVGREGGFGYTFGSGTRLTVV.

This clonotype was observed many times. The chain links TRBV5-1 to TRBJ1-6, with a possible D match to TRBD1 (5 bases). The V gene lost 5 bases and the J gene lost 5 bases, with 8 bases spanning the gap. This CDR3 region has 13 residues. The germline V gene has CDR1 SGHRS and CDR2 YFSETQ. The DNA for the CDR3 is TGCGCCAGCAGGGACACCAATAATTCACCCCTCCACTTT. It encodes CASRDTNNSPLHF. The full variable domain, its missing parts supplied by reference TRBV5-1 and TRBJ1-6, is KAGVTQTPRYLIKTRGQQVTLSCSPISGHRSVSWYQQTPGQGLQFLFEYFSETQRNKGNFPGRFSGRQFSNSRSEMNVSTLELGDSALYLCASRDTNNSPLHFGNGTRLTVT.

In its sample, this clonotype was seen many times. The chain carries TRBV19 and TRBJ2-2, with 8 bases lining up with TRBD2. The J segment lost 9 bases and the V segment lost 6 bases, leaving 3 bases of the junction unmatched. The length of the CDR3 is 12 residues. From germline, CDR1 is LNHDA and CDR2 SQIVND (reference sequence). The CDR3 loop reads CASRRGVRELFF. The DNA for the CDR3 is TGTGCCAGTAGGCGGGGGGTTCGGGAGCTGTTTTTT.

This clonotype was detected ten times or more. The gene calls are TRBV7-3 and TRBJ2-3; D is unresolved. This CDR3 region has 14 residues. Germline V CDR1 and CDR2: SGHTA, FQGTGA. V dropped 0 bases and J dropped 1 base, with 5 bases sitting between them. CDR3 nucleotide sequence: TGTGCCAGCAGCTTAACCTACGGCACAGATACGCAGTATTTT. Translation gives CASSLTYGTDTQYF.

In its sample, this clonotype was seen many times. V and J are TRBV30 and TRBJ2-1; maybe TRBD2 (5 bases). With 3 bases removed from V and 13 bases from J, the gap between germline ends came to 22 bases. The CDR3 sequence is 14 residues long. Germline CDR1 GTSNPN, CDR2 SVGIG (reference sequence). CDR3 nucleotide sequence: TGTGCCTGGAGAGCGTCGGGATTAGTCGGCCCTCAGTTCTTC. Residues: CAWRASGLVGPQFF.

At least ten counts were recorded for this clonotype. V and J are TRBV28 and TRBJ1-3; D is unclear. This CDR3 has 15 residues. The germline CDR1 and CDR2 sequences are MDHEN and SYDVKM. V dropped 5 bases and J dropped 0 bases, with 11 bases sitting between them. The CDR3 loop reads CASSEWVNSGNTIYF. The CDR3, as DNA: TGTGCCAGCAGTGAGTGGGTTAACTCTGGAAACACCATATATTTT.

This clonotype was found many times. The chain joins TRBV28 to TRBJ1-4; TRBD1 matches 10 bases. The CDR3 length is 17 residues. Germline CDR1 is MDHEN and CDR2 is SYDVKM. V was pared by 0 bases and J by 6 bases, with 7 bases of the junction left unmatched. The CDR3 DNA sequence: TGTGCCAGCAGTTTATGGGACAGGGGGAATCCGGATGAAAAACTGTTTTTT. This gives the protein CASSLWDRGNPDEKLFF.